This T cell receptor beta chain derives from a study of OX40 agonist ivuxolimab in advanced cancers. Across the whole study: Ivuxolimab, an antibody acting as an agonist of OX40 (CD134), was used to treat patients. Participants, roughly 80% male, averaged roughly 60 years of age, ranging from about 23 to 90.

Germline V gene data show CDR1 as SGDLS and CDR2 as YYNGEE. The CDR3 spans 14 residues. V was clipped by 0 bases and J by 3 bases; unmatched bases: 2. Only in-frame clones appear in the TCRdb table, and some are missing; sequencing was by immunoSEQ multiplex PCR. Of 55,000 to 65,000 clones listed, around 87% were seen once; the top ten hold roughly 0.34%. Autoimmune disease history or systemic immunosuppression excluded patients. Sampling times: baseline, cycle 4 day 1, cycle 7 day 1. The chain links TRBV9 to TRBJ1-1; TRBD1 matches at 7 bases. The origin of this receptor is an adult with an advanced solid tumor such as melanoma, head and neck, liver or kidney cancer. Material: CD4+ or CD8+ T cells sorted from blood, obtained in a trial of the OX40 agonist ivuxolimab. CDR3 amino acids: CASSVGQGDTEAFF. The CDR3 DNA follows: TGTGCCAGCAGCGTAGGACAGGGTGACACTGAAGCTTTCTTT.